The 25 T cell receptor beta chains reported below all come from one sample, sequenced in a study of T-cell reconstitution after alpha-beta-depleted transplantation in children. A TCRbeta library incorporating unique molecular identifiers was prepared. TCRdb re-called the PCR reads with MiXCR, one entry per CDR3 protein. The sample carries approximately 800,000 distinct CDR3 sequences, 15% to 20% recorded once. The sequencing used PBMCs, mostly from graft donor cells, collected 360 days after TCRalphabeta/CD19-depleted stem cell transplant. These receptors came from a male patient aged 5 to 17 who had a stem cell transplant for acute lymphoblastic leukemia, so the T cells may come from the graft donor.

This clonotype has more than one count but fewer than ten. The gene calls are TRBV18 and TRBJ1-1; TRBD1 matches at 8 bases. The CDR3 sequence is 15 residues long. The germline gives CDR1 KGHSH, CDR2 LQKENI. V gave up 6 bases and J gave up 5 bases; unmatched junction bases: 11. In DNA, the CDR3 is TGTGCCAGCTCGCGCCGGACAGGGAGTGGAACTGAAGCTTTCTTT. Protein product: CASSRRTGSGTEAFF.

In its sample, this clonotype was seen once. This chain uses TRBV29-1 with TRBJ2-2, with 10 bases matching TRBD2. Germline CDR1 SQVTM, CDR2 ANQGSEA. The ends lost 4 bases at V and 5 bases at J; junction bases unmatched: 4. The CDR3 is 14 amino acids. DNA for the CDR3: TGCAGCGTTGCTAGCGGGAGTCAAACCGGGGAGCTGTTTTTT. Protein product: CSVASGSQTGELFF.

This clonotype has only a few counts. The rearrangement joins TRBV5-1 to TRBJ2-1, with 7 bases matching TRBD1. Per germline, CDR1 SGHRS and CDR2 YFSETQ. There are 15 residues in the CDR3. With V trimmed by 4 bases and J by 5 bases, 9 bases remained unmatched. CDR3 amino acids: CASSPRFDRDNEQFF. CDR3 sequence (DNA): TGCGCCAGCAGCCCGCGTTTCGACAGGGACAATGAGCAGTTCTTC.

The genes are TRBV6-2 or TRBV6-3 and TRBJ2-2, with TRBD2 matching 14 bases. CDR3 length: 17 residues. The V segment lost 2 bases and the J segment 8 bases; nucleotides outside the gene matches: 7. Germline CDR1 is MNHEY and CDR2 is SVGEGT. The CDR3 DNA follows: TGTGCCAGCAGTTACCCCTCGACTAGCGGGAGGGTAGGGGAGCTGTTTTTT. Amino acid sequence: CASSYPSTSGRVGELFF.

V gene TRBV11-2 combines with J gene TRBJ2-2; 12 nucleotides match TRBD2. The CDR3 contains 17 residues. The germline V gene encodes CDR1 SGHAT and CDR2 FQNNGV. The ends lost 5 bases at V and 6 bases at J; junction bases unmatched: 10. CDR3: CASSPRPGTSGSGELFF. In nucleotides, the CDR3 is TGTGCCAGCAGCCCCAGACCCGGGACTAGCGGGTCCGGGGAGCTGTTTTTT.

The CDR3 protein is CAASGTSTDTQYF. DNA for the CDR3: TGTGCCGCATCCGGGACCAGCACAGATACGCAGTATTTT. The chain combines TRBV10-3 with TRBJ2-3; D tentatively fits TRBD1 or TRBD2 (5 bases each). The length of the CDR3 is 13 residues. V gave up 11 bases and J gave up 0 bases, with 12 bases separating them. Per germline, CDR1 ENHRY and CDR2 SYGVKD.

This clonotype came up a few times. This chain joins TRBV7-9 and TRBJ2-1, with TRBD1 matching over 9 bases. V lost 5 bases to trimming and J lost 8 bases; unmatched junction nucleotides: 10. The CDR3 has 15 residues. Germline CDR1 SEHNR, CDR2 FQNEAQ (reference sequence). The CDR3 DNA sequence: TGTGCCAGCAGCCCCAGAGGGACAGGGTCAGATGAGCAGTTCTTC. This encodes CASSPRGTGSDEQFF.

The chain has TRBV12-3 or TRBV12-4 and TRBJ2-1, with D unclear. CDR3 length equals 13 residues. With 6 bases removed from V and 5 bases from J, the gap between germline ends came to 11 bases. The chain's CDR3 is CASRATGHNEQFF. CDR3 nucleotide sequence: TGTGCCAGCAGGGCCACCGGACACAATGAGCAGTTCTTC.

This clonotype appeared once. The rearrangement joins TRBV12-3 or TRBV12-4 to TRBJ1-2; the D gene is possibly TRBD1 (6 bases). With 3 bases removed from V and 14 bases from J, the gap between germline ends came to 13 bases. The CDR3 sequence is 11 residues long. CDR3 amino acids: CASSFPGAGTF. CDR3 nucleotides: TGTGCCAGCAGTTTTCCGGGGGCGGGGACCTTC.

This chain uses TRBV19 with TRBJ1-5, with TRBD1 as a possible D gene (6 bases). The V gene's germline CDR1 is LNHDA and CDR2 SQIVND (reference sequence). The CDR3 contains 17 residues. V was trimmed by 0 bases and J by 3 bases, leaving 15 bases between them. The CDR3 DNA is TGTGCCAGTAGTATAGATCGGTTCAGGGGACTCAATCAGCCCCAGCATTTT. Protein: CASSIDRFRGLNQPQHF.

The chain uses TRBV2 and TRBJ2-2; a weak D match, TRBD2 (6 bases). V gave up 4 bases and J gave up 6 bases, with 9 bases separating them. The CDR3 spans 13 residues. CDR1 SNHLY and CDR2 FYNNEI come from the germline V gene. As DNA, the CDR3 is TGTGCCAGCAGTGGGACTACTGCCGGGGAGCTGTTTTTT. The encoded protein is CASSGTTAGELFF.

This clonotype was recorded a few times. The chain uses TRBV7-2 and TRBJ2-7; D uncertain. The V end was cut by 3 bases, the J end by 9 bases, with 18 bases between. The germline V gene encodes CDR1 SGHTA and CDR2 FQGNSA. There are 14 residues in the CDR3. CDR3 region: CASSFWQTSEGQYF. In nucleotides, the CDR3 is TGTGCCAGCAGCTTTTGGCAGACCTCGGAAGGGCAGTACTTC. Combining the CDR3 with reference TRBV7-2 and TRBJ2-7 gives the whole variable domain GAGVSQSPSNKVTEKGKDVELRCDPISGHTALYWYRQSLGQGLEFLIYFQGNSAPDKSGLPSDRFSAERTGGSVSTLTIQRTQQEDSAVYLCASSFWQTSEGQYFGPGTRLTVT.

This chain links TRBV9 with TRBJ1-1; TRBD1 aligns across 9 bases. Germline CDR1 is SGDLS and CDR2 is YYNGEE. This CDR3 contains 18 residues. Germline trimming cut 0 bases from V and 2 bases from J; bases unmatched to any gene: 11. The CDR3 bases are TGTGCCAGCAGCGTAGCTGACCCGGGACAGGGAGTTAACACTGAAGCTTTCTTT. This sequence encodes CASSVADPGQGVNTEAFF.

The chain uses TRBV10-3 and TRBJ2-7, with D unresolved. Trimming removed 3 bases from V and 0 bases from J, with 6 bases in between. This CDR3 is 13 amino acids long. Per the germline V gene, CDR1 is ENHRY and CDR2 is SYGVKD. CDR3 in amino acids: CAISDWVSYEQYF. The DNA of the CDR3 is TGTGCCATCAGTGATTGGGTCTCCTACGAGCAGTACTTC.

This clonotype showed up many times. The CDR3 here is CSATKRGAYNEQFF. CDR3 in DNA: TGCAGTGCTACAAAGCGGGGGGCCTACAATGAGCAGTTCTTC. The chain couples TRBV20-1 to TRBJ2-1; 9 nucleotides align to TRBD2. CDR1 is DFQATT, CDR2 SNEGSKA, per germline (reference sequence). With 4 bases clipped from V and 2 bases from J, the junction kept 3 bases outside the gene matches. The length of the CDR3 is 14 residues.

This clonotype has a handful of counts. The chain is built from TRBV6-1 and TRBJ1-4; TRBD1 agrees at 7 bases. Germline assignment: CDR1 MNHNS and CDR2 SASEGT. Losses at the gene ends were 5 bases for V and 3 bases for J; bases not matched to a gene: 6. The CDR3 spans 15 residues. The DNA of the CDR3 is TGTGCCAGCAGTCGGCAGGGGGTAGCTAATGAAAAACTGTTTTTT. This encodes CASSRQGVANEKLFF.

The chain combines TRBV2 with TRBJ2-7, with 10 bases aligning to TRBD2. The length of the CDR3 is 17 residues. Germline V gene data show CDR1 as SNHLY and CDR2 as FYNNEI. V shed 4 bases, J shed 3 bases, and the junction held 12 bases outside the gene matches. CDR3 in amino acids: CASSVYLSGRLLYEQYF. CDR3 bases: TGTGCCAGCAGTGTATATCTTAGCGGGAGGCTCCTCTACGAGCAGTACTTC.

This clonotype has just a few counts. The chain links TRBV5-1 to TRBJ1-1; 7 bases are shared with TRBD1. The V gene's germline CDR1 is SGHRS and CDR2 YFSETQ. This CDR3 has 15 residues. V shed 3 bases, J shed 0 bases, and the junction held 5 bases outside the gene matches. The CDR3: CASSSGQLMNTEAFF. CDR3 nucleotide sequence: TGCGCCAGCAGCTCGGGACAGCTGATGAACACTGAAGCTTTCTTT.

This clonotype was counted at least ten times. The rearrangement uses TRBV12-3 or TRBV12-4 and TRBJ1-2, with no clear D. The CDR3 consists of 13 residues. The V end lost 3 bases, the J end lost 8 bases, and 13 bases lay between the germline ends. CDR3 residues: CASSFLPGNGYTF. DNA for the CDR3: TGTGCCAGCAGTTTTCTACCCGGGAACGGCTACACCTTC.

The CDR3 is CASSSDRPFLQLFF. The CDR3 region has the DNA TGTGCCAGCAGCTCGGACAGGCCCTTTCTACAACTGTTTTTT. The genes are TRBV7-9 and TRBJ1-4; TRBD1 agrees at 7 bases. The CDR3 spans 14 residues. CDR1 SEHNR and CDR2 FQNEAQ come from the germline V gene (reference sequence). With 4 bases clipped from V and 12 bases from J, the junction kept 11 bases outside the gene matches.

The chain has TRBV20-1 and TRBJ2-7; 7 bases are a match to TRBD1. After removal of 6 bases from V and 4 bases from J, the junction contained 12 bases not matched to a gene. The CDR3 loop spans 14 amino acids. Looked up from germline, CDR1 is DFQATT and CDR2 is SNEGSKA (reference sequence). CDR3 bases: TGCAGTGCCGATCGACAGGGAACGGGGTACGAGCAGTACTTC. Its protein is CSADRQGTGYEQYF.

This clonotype has just a few counts. J is TRBJ2-5 and V is TRBV6-1; D not certain. The CDR3 spans 13 residues. CDR1 MNHNS and CDR2 SASEGT come from the germline V gene. V was cut by 1 base and J by 3 bases, with 6 bases left in between. The CDR3 DNA reads as TGTGCCAGCAGTGAAGTGCCAGAAGAGACCCAGTACTTC. This encodes CASSEVPEETQYF.

The genes are TRBV20-1 and TRBJ2-3; the match to TRBD2 covers 9 bases. Trimming removed 0 bases from V and 9 bases from J; junction bases left unmatched: 13. Per the germline V gene, CDR1 is DFQATT and CDR2 is SNEGSKA (reference sequence). The CDR3 extends over 16 amino acids. The CDR3 is CSAREIVAGARGTQYF. For the CDR3, the DNA is TGCAGTGCTAGAGAGATCGTAGCGGGAGCAAGGGGGACGCAGTATTTT.

The chain joins TRBV7-9 to TRBJ2-2, with TRBD1 matching 9 bases. The junction had 6 bases not matched to a gene; V was cut back by 5 bases and J by 2 bases. Germline values: CDR1 SEHNR, CDR2 FQNEAQ (reference sequence). CDR3 length equals 16 residues. CDR3 residues: CASSARDRVNTGELFF. As DNA, the CDR3 is TGTGCCAGCAGCGCCCGGGACAGGGTTAACACCGGGGAGCTGTTTTTT.

The chain employs TRBV5-5 and TRBJ2-7; D call uncertain. Germline V gene sequence: CDR1 SGHKS, CDR2 YYEKEE (reference sequence). The V end lost 4 bases, the J end lost 6 bases, and 14 bases lay between the germline ends. The CDR3 runs 13 residues. CDR3 in DNA: TGTGCCAGCAGCAGTTACAACAGTGGCGAGCAGTACTTC. Its translation: CASSSYNSGEQYF. The entire variable domain, with the rest obtained from reference TRBV5-5 and TRBJ2-7, is as follows: DAGVTQSPTHLIKTRGQQVTLRCSPISGHKSVSWYQQVLGQGPQFIFQYYEKEERGRGNFPDRFSARQFPNYSSELNVNALLLGDSALYLCASSSYNSGEQYFGPGTRLTVT.